One sample yielded the 32 T cell receptor beta chains listed below, sequenced in a study of naive and memory T cell subsets. Both TRBC1 and TRBC2 were covered by a beta constant-region primer of two equimolar oligonucleotides. TCRdb redid the calling of the UMI-ligation and nested PCR reads with MiXCR, one entry per CDR3 protein. Of thousands of distinct CDR3 sequences listed, less than 7.5% are singletons. Sequencing was done on a sample of effector memory CD8+ T cells from blood. Subset given: effector memory, CD45RA- CD27-. The receptors originated from a human donor in good health.

DNA for the CDR3: TGTGCCAGCAGCTTAGGGGGGTCACCCCTCCACTTT. Its translation is CASSLGGSPLHF. The V gene is TRBV7-3, the J gene TRBJ1-6, with TRBD1 as a possible D gene (5 bases). V lost 2 bases and J 10 bases, leaving 6 bases between the germline ends. The CDR3 totals 12 residues. CDR1 is SGHTA, CDR2 FQGTGA, per germline.

The sample holds a few counts of this clonotype. The gene calls are TRBV9 and TRBJ1-5; 8 nucleotides agree with TRBD1. Losses at the gene ends were 4 bases for V and 0 bases for J; bases not matched to a gene: 6. Germline loops: CDR1 SGDLS, CDR2 YYNGEE. The CDR3 has 16 residues. The CDR3 region has the DNA TGTGCCAGCAGCTCGGGGACAGGCCCTAGCAATCAGCCCCAGCATTTT. It encodes CASSSGTGPSNQPQHF.

This clonotype was observed a few times. The gene calls are TRBV4-1 and TRBJ2-1; the match to TRBD2 covers 14 bases. The V gene end was trimmed by 3 bases and the J gene end by 7 bases; junction bases not matched to a gene: 5. CDR3 length equals 16 residues. Germline CDR1 reads MGHRA; CDR2 reads YSYEKL. The CDR3 reads CASSHPGTSGSNEQFF. CDR3 sequence (DNA): TGCGCCAGCAGCCACCCCGGGACTAGCGGGAGTAATGAGCAGTTCTTC.

There are many counts of this clonotype. DNA for the CDR3: TGCAGTGCTAGAGATGAGGCAGGGGGCTGGGAGACCCAGTACTTC. This encodes CSARDEAGGWETQYF. The rearrangement uses TRBV20-1 and TRBJ2-5; 8 nucleotides align to TRBD1. The length of the CDR3 is 15 residues. Germline assignment: CDR1 DFQATT and CDR2 SNEGSKA (reference sequence). With 0 bases clipped from V and 5 bases from J, the junction kept 8 bases outside the gene matches.

This chain joins TRBV5-6 and TRBJ2-7; D gene unclear. CDR3 length: 12 residues. V lost 0 bases to trimming and J lost 6 bases, with 7 bases between them. Per the germline V gene, CDR1 is SGHDT and CDR2 is YYEEEE. DNA of the CDR3: TGTGCCAGCAGCTTGGCTCTCTCCGAGCAGTACTTC. Translated, it gives CASSLALSEQYF.

The rearrangement uses TRBV7-9 and TRBJ2-3; D is unclear. Germline-derived CDR1 and CDR2 are SEHNR and FQNEAQ (reference sequence). The V end was cut by 5 bases, the J end by 3 bases, with 6 bases between. There are 12 residues in the CDR3. Here the CDR3 reads CASSKNTDTQYF. In nucleotides, the CDR3 is TGTGCCAGCAGCAAAAATACAGATACGCAGTATTTT.

The V and J genes are TRBV2 and TRBJ2-1; no firm D call. Germline CDR1 is SNHLY and CDR2 is FYNNEI. V was shortened by 5 bases and J by 8 bases, with 4 bases between the two germline ends. The CDR3 is 10 amino acids. The CDR3, as DNA: TGTGCCAGCAGTAGTGATGAGCAGTTCTTC. Translated: CASSSDEQFF.

This clonotype was found a few times. V usage is TRBV27 and J usage is TRBJ1-5; a weak D match, TRBD1 (6 bases). In germline, CDR1 is MNHEY, CDR2 SMNVEV (reference sequence). The CDR3 is 14 residues long. Deletions cut 5 bases from V and 4 bases from J, with 12 bases between. The DNA for the CDR3 is TGTGCCAGCAGTAACGGGGGCTCGAATCAGCCCCAGCATTTT. Translation: CASSNGGSNQPQHF.

This clonotype was recorded many times. The V gene is TRBV28, the J gene TRBJ1-2, with a weak D call TRBD1 (5 bases). V was trimmed by 6 bases and J by 7 bases, leaving 15 bases between them. This CDR3 comprises 13 residues. Germline assignment: CDR1 MDHEN and CDR2 SYDVKM. CDR3 region: CASRNPPRGGYTF. CDR3 DNA: TGTGCCAGCAGAAATCCACCGAGGGGTGGCTACACCTTC.

This clonotype came up many times. The chain carries TRBV7-9 and TRBJ2-7, with D tentatively TRBD2 (5 bases). Per the germline V gene, CDR1 is SEHNR and CDR2 is FQNEAQ (reference sequence). With 8 bases removed from V and 2 bases from J, the gap between germline ends came to 16 bases. CDR3 length: 14 residues. CDR3 region: CASSLGRVPYEQYF. The CDR3 DNA is TGTGCCAGCTCCCTAGGGCGGGTACCCTACGAGCAGTACTTC. Combining the CDR3 with reference TRBV7-9 and TRBJ2-7 gives the whole variable domain DTGVSQNPRHKITKRGQNVTFRCDPISEHNRLYWYRQTLGQGPEFLTYFQNEAQLEKSRLLSDRFSAERPKGSFSTLEIQRTEQGDSAMYLCASSLGRVPYEQYFGPGTRLTVT.

This clonotype was observed a few times. The chain employs TRBV3-1 and TRBJ1-1; D is undetermined. Per the germline V gene, CDR1 is LGHDT and CDR2 is YNNKEL (reference sequence). The length of the CDR3 is 13 residues. The germline V and J ends were trimmed by 0 bases and 1 base, with 3 bases remaining between them. The chain's CDR3 is CASSQDPNTEAFF. CDR3 bases: TGTGCCAGCAGCCAAGATCCGAACACTGAAGCTTTCTTT.

The chain employs TRBV5-6 and TRBJ2-3; no reliable D call. Germline V gives CDR1 SGHDT, CDR2 YYEEEE. The CDR3 length is 12 residues. V lost 0 bases, J lost 5 bases, and 4 bases lay in between. CDR3 sequence (DNA): TGTGCCAGCAGCTTGGCGTTAGATACGCAGTATTTT. Amino acid sequence: CASSLALDTQYF.

The table lists this clonotype with many counts. J is TRBJ2-1 and V is TRBV11-2, with TRBD2 identical over 12 bases. The V segment lost 1 base and the J segment 5 bases; nucleotides outside the gene matches: 3. CDR3 size: 16 residues. Germline values: CDR1 SGHAT, CDR2 FQNNGV. The CDR3 DNA reads as TGTGCCAGCAGCTTAGTGACTAGCGGGAGCCACAATGAGCAGTTCTTC. It is translated as CASSLVTSGSHNEQFF. Variable domain in full (rest from reference TRBV11-2 and TRBJ2-1): EAGVAQSPRYKIIEKRQSVAFWCNPISGHATLYWYQQILGQGPKLLIQFQNNGVVDDSQLPKDRFSAERLKGVDSTLKIQPAKLEDSAVYLCASSLVTSGSHNEQFFGPGTRLTVL.

This clonotype has only a few counts. The chain employs TRBV11-2 and TRBJ1-1, with TRBD1 identical over 9 bases. This CDR3 is built from 15 residues. V dropped 6 bases and J dropped 6; count of bases not matched to a gene: 11. Germline assignment: CDR1 SGHAT and CDR2 FQNNGV. The CDR3 sequence is CASSSSGQGSSEAFF. For the CDR3, the DNA is TGTGCCAGCAGTTCCTCCGGACAGGGGAGCTCTGAAGCTTTCTTT.

This rearrangement joins TRBV9 to TRBJ2-1, with D perhaps TRBD1 (6 bases). This CDR3 has 13 residues. Deletions cut 2 bases from V and 9 bases from J, with 12 bases between. CDR1 SGDLS and CDR2 YYNGEE come from the germline V gene. The CDR3 spells CASSVQQGAEQFF. The CDR3 DNA reads TGTGCCAGCAGCGTCCAACAGGGAGCTGAGCAGTTCTTC.

This clonotype was seen repeatedly, ten times or more. This CDR3 reads CASSYRVNTEAFF. CDR3 DNA: TGTGCCAGCAGTTATCGCGTGAACACTGAAGCTTTCTTT. The chain employs TRBV6-2 or TRBV6-3 and TRBJ1-1; D unclear. The CDR3 contains 13 residues. The germline V and J ends were trimmed by 3 bases and 0 bases, with 5 bases remaining between them. The V gene's germline CDR1 is MNHEY and CDR2 SVGEGT.

The sample holds a few counts of this clonotype. The gene calls are TRBV4-1 and TRBJ1-5; no clear D. V dropped 0 bases and J dropped 7 bases, with 16 bases sitting between them. Per the germline V gene, CDR1 is MGHRA and CDR2 is YSYEKL. The CDR3 loop spans 16 amino acids. DNA of the CDR3: TGCGCCAGCAGCCAAGAACAATCGTTACTGGAACAGCCCCAGCATTTT. Protein product: CASSQEQSLLEQPQHF.

The V gene is TRBV14, the J gene TRBJ2-1; 8 bases are shared with TRBD2. The CDR3 covers 14 residues. The V gene's germline CDR1 is SGHDN and CDR2 FVKESK. The J segment lost 5 bases and the V segment lost 3 bases, leaving 3 bases of the junction unmatched. The CDR3 spells CASSHLAGNNEQFF. The CDR3 nucleotides read TGTGCCAGCAGCCATTTAGCGGGAAACAATGAGCAGTTCTTC.

This clonotype was counted ten times or more. The CDR3: CASSLNYGQTGELFF. The CDR3, as DNA: TGTGCCAGCAGCCTCAACTACGGACAGACCGGGGAGCTGTTTTTT. The rearrangement links TRBV13 to TRBJ2-2, with a possible D match to TRBD1 (6 bases). V was pared by 5 bases and J by 5 bases, with 15 bases between. This CDR3 has 15 amino acids. CDR1 is PRHDT and CDR2 is FYEKMQ in the germline V gene (reference sequence).

This clonotype was recorded a few times. This chain uses TRBV25-1 with TRBJ2-1; D ambiguous. The CDR3 runs 14 residues. Germline V gives CDR1 MGHDK, CDR2 SYGVNS. The V and J ends lost 6 bases and 2 bases respectively, with 11 bases between them. CDR3 protein: CASRGLSPYNEQFF. CDR3 sequence (DNA): TGTGCCAGCAGGGGTCTTTCCCCCTACAATGAGCAGTTCTTC. Looking up the rest from reference TRBV25-1 and TRBJ2-1 gives the full variable domain: EADIYQTPRYLVIGTGKKITLECSQTMGHDKMYWYQQDPGMELHLIHYSYGVNSTEKGDLSSESTVSRIRTEHFPLTLESARPSHTSQYLCASRGLSPYNEQFFGPGTRLTVL.

This clonotype has just a few counts. In DNA, the CDR3 is TGCAGCGTTGAAGATAACAGGTCTGGCTACACCTTC. It codes for CSVEDNRSGYTF. The V gene is TRBV29-1, the J gene TRBJ1-2, with D perhaps matching TRBD1 (5 bases). Trimming took 0 bases from V and 7 from J, leaving 9 bases between them. Per the germline V gene, CDR1 is SQVTM and CDR2 is ANQGSEA. The CDR3 is 12 amino acids.

This clonotype turned up a few times. The chain has TRBV12-3 or TRBV12-4 and TRBJ1-2; 7 positions match TRBD1. The CDR3 loop spans 14 amino acids. Trimming at V came to 6 bases and at J to 4 bases, leaving 8 bases not matched to a gene. The CDR3 DNA reads as TGTGCCAGCAGGCCAACCGGGACAGTCTATGGCTACACCTTC. Residues: CASRPTGTVYGYTF.

This clonotype showed up many times. The CDR3 protein is CASSQPAGTDTQYF. The CDR3 DNA sequence: TGCGCCAGCAGCCAACCGGCGGGCACAGATACGCAGTATTTT. The chain is built from TRBV4-1 and TRBJ2-3; D call uncertain. Trimming stripped 2 bases from V and 1 base from J, with 7 bases between. The CDR3 sequence is 14 residues long. The germline gives CDR1 MGHRA, CDR2 YSYEKL.

This clonotype was detected ten times or more. The chain is built from TRBV4-2 and TRBJ2-1; 13 bases map to TRBD2. The ends lost 5 bases at V and 7 bases at J; junction bases unmatched: 5. Germline CDR1 LGHNA, CDR2 YNFKEQ. The length of the CDR3 is 15 residues. CDR3: CASSILAGGNNEQFF. The CDR3 DNA is TGTGCCAGCAGCATACTAGCGGGAGGGAATAATGAGCAGTTCTTC.

Only a few counts were recorded for this clonotype. This sequence joins TRBV28 and TRBJ1-6; tentatively, D is TRBD1 (5 bases). CDR3 length: 12 residues. V was shortened by 7 bases and J by 13 bases, with 14 bases between the two germline ends. Looked up from germline, CDR1 is MDHEN and CDR2 is SYDVKM. CDR3 sequence: CASTPPRGPLHF. CDR3 bases: TGTGCCAGCACTCCCCCAAGGGGTCCCCTCCACTTT. Complete variable domain (other parts from reference TRBV28 and TRBJ1-6): DVKVTQSSRYLVKRTGEKVFLECVQDMDHENMFWYRQDPGLGLRLIYFSYDVKMKEKGDIPEGYSVSREKKERFSLILESASTNQTSMYLCASTPPRGPLHFGNGTRLTVT.

This clonotype has at least ten counts. This chain connects TRBV28 to TRBJ2-6; perhaps TRBD2 as D (6 bases). The CDR3 is 18 residues long. CDR1 is MDHEN, CDR2 SYDVKM, per germline. Deletions cut 5 bases from V and 0 bases from J, with 17 bases between. DNA for the CDR3: TGTGCCAGCAGTCCCCTGGGGAGGTCAACCTCTGGGGCCAACGTCCTGACTTTC. Translated, it gives CASSPLGRSTSGANVLTF.

This clonotype was detected ten times or more. The CDR3 region is CSAREFRRSTDTQYF. For the CDR3, the DNA is TGCAGTGCTAGAGAGTTCAGGAGGAGCACAGATACGCAGTATTTT. This chain connects TRBV20-1 to TRBJ2-3; D may be TRBD2 (5 bases). The germline V gene has CDR1 DFQATT and CDR2 SNEGSKA (reference sequence). The length of the CDR3 is 15 residues. Trimming stripped 0 bases from V and 0 bases from J, with 10 bases between.

This clonotype is judged medium-sized (0.01 to 0.1%). This chain uses TRBV6-5 with TRBJ2-2; a weak D match, TRBD2 (6 bases). CDR3 length equals 15 residues. The ends were cut back, 0 bases at V and 1 base at J, with 6 bases in the middle. CDR1 and CDR2 from the germline V gene are MNHEY and SVGAGI. The CDR3 spells CASSYSRENTGELFF. As DNA, the CDR3 is TGTGCCAGCAGTTACTCGCGGGAGAACACCGGGGAGCTGTTTTTT.

Many counts were recorded for this clonotype. The chain recombines TRBV20-1 with TRBJ2-1; TRBD2 might be the D (6 bases). Trimming took 4 bases from V and 3 from J, leaving 13 bases between them. There are 14 residues in the CDR3. Germline lookup yields CDR1 DFQATT and CDR2 SNEGSKA (reference sequence). The CDR3 nucleotides are TGCAGTGCTACGGGACTGACGAACTACAATGAGCAGTTCTTC. The encoded protein is CSATGLTNYNEQFF.

This clonotype has at least ten counts. The gene calls are TRBV20-1 and TRBJ2-3, with a weak D call TRBD2 (5 bases). In germline, CDR1 is DFQATT, CDR2 SNEGSKA (reference sequence). Trimming left V 3 bases short and J 0 bases short, with 13 bases between. The CDR3 is 15 residues long. Here the CDR3 reads CSARDFQLSTDTQYF. As DNA, the CDR3 is TGCAGTGCTAGGGACTTCCAGCTGAGCACAGATACGCAGTATTTT.

This clonotype came up many times. The chain is built from TRBV27 and TRBJ2-1, with a possible D match to TRBD2 (6 bases). Germline CDR1 reads MNHEY; CDR2 reads SMNVEV (reference sequence). V lost 1 base and J 8 bases, leaving 12 bases between the germline ends. The CDR3 is made up of 14 amino acids. The DNA for the CDR3 is TGTGCCAGCAGTTTATTGGCGGGATTAGATGAGCAGTTCTTC. Its translation: CASSLLAGLDEQFF.

The CDR3 region is CASSLRAETGELFF. CDR3 sequence (DNA): TGTGCCAGCAGCCTCCGAGCAGAGACCGGGGAGCTGTTTTTT. J is TRBJ2-2 and V is TRBV6-5; D remains ambiguous. This CDR3 has 14 residues. V was cut by 6 bases and J by 5 bases, with 13 bases left in between. Germline V gene lookup returns CDR1 MNHEY and CDR2 SVGAGI.